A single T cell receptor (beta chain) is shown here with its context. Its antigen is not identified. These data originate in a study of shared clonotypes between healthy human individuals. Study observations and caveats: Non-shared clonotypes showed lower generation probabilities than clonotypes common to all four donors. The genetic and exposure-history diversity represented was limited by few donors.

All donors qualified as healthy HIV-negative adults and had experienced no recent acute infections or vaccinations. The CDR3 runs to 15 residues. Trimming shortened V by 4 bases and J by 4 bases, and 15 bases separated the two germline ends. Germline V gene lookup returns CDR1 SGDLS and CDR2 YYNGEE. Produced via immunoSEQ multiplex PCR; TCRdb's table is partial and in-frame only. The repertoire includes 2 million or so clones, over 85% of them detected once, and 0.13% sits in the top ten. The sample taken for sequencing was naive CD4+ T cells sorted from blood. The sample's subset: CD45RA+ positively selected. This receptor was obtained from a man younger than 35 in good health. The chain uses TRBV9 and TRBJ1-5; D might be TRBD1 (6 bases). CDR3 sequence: CASSTRGDINQPQHF. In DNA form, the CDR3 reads TGTGCCAGCAGCACCCGGGGGGACATTAATCAGCCCCAGCATTTT.